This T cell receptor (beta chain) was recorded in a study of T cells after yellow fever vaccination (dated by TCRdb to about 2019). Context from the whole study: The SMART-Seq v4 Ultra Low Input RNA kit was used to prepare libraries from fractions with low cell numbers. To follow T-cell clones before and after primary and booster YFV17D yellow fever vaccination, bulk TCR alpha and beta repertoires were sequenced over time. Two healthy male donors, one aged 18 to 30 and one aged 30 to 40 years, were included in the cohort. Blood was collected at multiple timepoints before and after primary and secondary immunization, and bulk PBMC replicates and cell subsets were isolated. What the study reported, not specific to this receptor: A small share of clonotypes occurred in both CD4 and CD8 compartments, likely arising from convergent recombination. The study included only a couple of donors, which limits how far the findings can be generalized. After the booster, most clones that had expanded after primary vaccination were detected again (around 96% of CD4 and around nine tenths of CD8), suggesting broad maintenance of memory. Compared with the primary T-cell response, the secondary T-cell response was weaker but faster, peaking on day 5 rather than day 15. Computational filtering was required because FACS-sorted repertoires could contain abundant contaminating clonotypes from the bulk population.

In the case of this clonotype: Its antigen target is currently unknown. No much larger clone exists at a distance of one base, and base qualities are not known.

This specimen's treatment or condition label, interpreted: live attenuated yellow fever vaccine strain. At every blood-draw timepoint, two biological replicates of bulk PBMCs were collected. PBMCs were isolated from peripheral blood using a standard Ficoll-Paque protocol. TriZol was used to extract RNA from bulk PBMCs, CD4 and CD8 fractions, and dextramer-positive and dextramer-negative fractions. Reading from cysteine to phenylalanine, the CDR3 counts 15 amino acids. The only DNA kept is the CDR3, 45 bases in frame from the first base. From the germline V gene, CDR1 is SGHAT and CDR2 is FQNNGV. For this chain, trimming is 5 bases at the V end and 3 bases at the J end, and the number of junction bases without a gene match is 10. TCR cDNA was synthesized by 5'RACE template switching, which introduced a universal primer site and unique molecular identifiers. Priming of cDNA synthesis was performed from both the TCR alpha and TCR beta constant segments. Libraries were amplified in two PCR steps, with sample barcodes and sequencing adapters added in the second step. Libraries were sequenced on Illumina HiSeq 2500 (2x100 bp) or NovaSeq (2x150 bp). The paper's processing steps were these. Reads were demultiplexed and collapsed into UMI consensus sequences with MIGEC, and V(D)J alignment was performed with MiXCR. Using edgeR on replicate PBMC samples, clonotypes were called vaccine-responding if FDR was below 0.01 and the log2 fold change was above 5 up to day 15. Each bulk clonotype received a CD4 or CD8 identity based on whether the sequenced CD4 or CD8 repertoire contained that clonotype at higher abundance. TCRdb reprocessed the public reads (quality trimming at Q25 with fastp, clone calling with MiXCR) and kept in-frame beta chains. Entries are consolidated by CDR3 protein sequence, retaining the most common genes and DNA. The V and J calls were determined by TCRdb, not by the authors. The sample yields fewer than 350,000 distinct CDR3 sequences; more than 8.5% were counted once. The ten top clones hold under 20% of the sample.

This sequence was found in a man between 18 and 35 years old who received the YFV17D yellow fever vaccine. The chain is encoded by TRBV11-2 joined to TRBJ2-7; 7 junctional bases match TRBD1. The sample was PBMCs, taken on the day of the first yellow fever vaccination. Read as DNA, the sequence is TGTGCCAGCAGCCCCCTAGGGGGCAGGGACTACGAGCAGTACTTC. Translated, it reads CASSPLGGRDYEQYF.